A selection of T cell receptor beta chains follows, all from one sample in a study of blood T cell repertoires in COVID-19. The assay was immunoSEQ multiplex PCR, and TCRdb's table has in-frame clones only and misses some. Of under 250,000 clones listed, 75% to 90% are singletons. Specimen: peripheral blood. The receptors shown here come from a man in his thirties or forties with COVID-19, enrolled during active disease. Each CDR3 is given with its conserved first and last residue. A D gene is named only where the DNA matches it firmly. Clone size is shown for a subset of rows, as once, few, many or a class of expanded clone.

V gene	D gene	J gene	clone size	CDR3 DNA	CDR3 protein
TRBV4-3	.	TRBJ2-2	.	TGCGCCAGCAGCCAACCAGGGGCAACCGGGGAGCTGTTTTTT	CASSQPGATGELFF
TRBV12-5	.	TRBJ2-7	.	TGTGCTAGTGGTTTGCTATTCGGACAGAGCGAGCAGTACTTC	CASGLLFGQSEQYF
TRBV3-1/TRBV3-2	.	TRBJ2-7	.	TGTGCCAGCAGCCTAAGGCCATATGACAACGAGCAGTACTTC	CASSLRPYDNEQYF
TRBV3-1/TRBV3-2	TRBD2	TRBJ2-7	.	TGTGCCAGCAGCCAAGAGGCTAGCGGGAGCCCGCGGGGCGAGCAGTACTTC	CASSQEASGSPRGEQYF
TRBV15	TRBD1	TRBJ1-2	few	TGTGCCACCAGCAGAGATCTAGGAGGACAGGGGCGTTATGGCTACACCTTC	CATSRDLGGQGRYGYTF
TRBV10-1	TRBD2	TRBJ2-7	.	TGCGCCTGCCGCGGTAGCGGGATCTCCTACGAGCAGTACTTC	CACRGSGISYEQYF
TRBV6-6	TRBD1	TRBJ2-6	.	TGTGCCAGCAGTCCGGGACAGGGGATTTCTGGGGCCAACGTCCTGACTTTC	CASSPGQGISGANVLTF
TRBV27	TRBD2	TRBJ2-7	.	TGTGCCAGCAGTCGGGGAGGGGAGGCGGGCTACGAGCAGTACTTC	CASSRGGEAGYEQYF
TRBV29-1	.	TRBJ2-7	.	TGCAGCGTTGGCCGAGGCTACGAGCAGTACTTC	CSVGRGYEQYF
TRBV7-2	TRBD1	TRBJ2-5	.	TGTGCCAGCAGCTCACTGACAGGGGGGAAAGAGACCCAGTACTTC	CASSSLTGGKETQYF
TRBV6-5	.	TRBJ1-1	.	TGTGCCAGCATTCCTGTCGGGGGGCCCTTACAGAAAGCTTTCTTT	CASIPVGGPLQKAFF